This T cell receptor beta chain is drawn from a study of shared clonotypes between healthy human individuals. Sorted-subset replicate PCRs used 200 ng DNA, approximately 27,000 T cell genomes. Assay used: immunoSEQ multiplex PCR; TCRdb lists only in-frame clones, some missing. The sample yields more than 2 million clones, approximately 95% seen once. Study findings and constraints: Larger estimated richness was generally seen in naive subsets than in memory subsets.

To note about this clone: What it binds is not known.

CDR3 size: 20 residues. V was pared by 0 bases and J by 10 bases, with 22 bases of the junction left unmatched. Germline V gene lookup returns CDR1 LGHNA and CDR2 YNFKEQ. Sequenced input: naive CD4+ T cells sorted from blood. The subset is: CD45RA+ positively selected. V usage is TRBV4-2 and J usage is TRBJ1-4; TRBD1 aligns across 8 bases. The source is a man aged 18-30 years in good health. The CDR3 DNA reads TGTGCCAGCAGCCAAGACAGCCCAACCCGGCCCGAGACAGGGGTCGGAAAACTGTTTTTT. Amino acid sequence: CASSQDSPTRPETGVGKLFF.